This T cell receptor (beta chain) was identified in a study of blood T cells in healthy people across ages. General study findings and limits: Diversity was estimated from one million T cells, and these estimates were considered underestimates. The percentage of naive T cells correlated strongly with TCR beta diversity. Bulk PBMC profiling left naive and antigen-experienced comparisons inconclusive. Higher diversity and more naive CD4+ cells were features of long-lived donors, compared to aged donors.

A second roughly 6 to 11 cycle PCR used barcoded and J-beta primers. TCRdb recomputed calls from the 5' RACE reads with MiXCR, one row per CDR3 protein. The profile shows approximately 790,000 distinct CDR3 sequences, approximately 67% of them singletons. About this clonotype itself: Its antigen is not known.

The CDR3 loop spans 14 amino acids. V trimming: 7 bases; J trimming: 1 base; junction bases outside the gene matches: 9. From germline, CDR1 is DFQATT and CDR2 SNEGSKA (reference sequence). The J gene is TRBJ1-2, the V gene TRBV20-1; TRBD1 aligns across 7 bases. The TCR comes from a man aged 25 to 40 in good health. The specimen sequenced was blood. The CDR3 here is CSVTGTDFNYGYTF. For the CDR3, the DNA is TGCAGTGTAACCGGGACAGACTTTAACTATGGCTACACCTTC.